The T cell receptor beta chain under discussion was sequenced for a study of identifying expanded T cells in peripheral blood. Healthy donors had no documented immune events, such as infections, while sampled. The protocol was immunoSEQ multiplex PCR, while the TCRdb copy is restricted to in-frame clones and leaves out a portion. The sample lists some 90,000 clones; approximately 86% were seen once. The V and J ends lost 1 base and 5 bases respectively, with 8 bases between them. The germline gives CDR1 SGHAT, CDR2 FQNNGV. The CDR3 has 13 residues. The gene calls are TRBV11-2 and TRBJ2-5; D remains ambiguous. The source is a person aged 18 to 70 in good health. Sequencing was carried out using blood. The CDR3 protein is CASSLAPLETQYF. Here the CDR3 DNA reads TGTGCCAGCAGCTTAGCCCCCCTGGAGACCCAGTACTTC.